This TCR beta chain is from a study of T cell repertoires in cytomegalovirus infection (dated by TCRdb to the late 2010s). The study in broad terms: Peptide stimulations targeted recently identified HLA-C-restricted CMV epitopes, whose presentation resists viral immunomodulation, together with well-studied HLA-B-restricted epitopes. Donor HLA type was relevant to the analysis, because carriage of CMV infection together with the matching HLA type was indicated by public TCR beta signatures. Broad study findings and their caveats: In both this cohort and an independent approximately 370-donor cohort, the cumulative frequency of public TCR beta family members distinguished carriers of CMV infection plus the relevant HLA type. The ex vivo response was dominated by HLA-C-restricted CMV-specific TCR beta clonotypes, and the single most frequent clonotype in two of eight donors was supplied by these HLA-C-restricted clonotypes.

The germline V gene sets CDR1 to MNHEY and CDR2 to SVGAGI. For this chain, trimming is 2 bases at the V end and 5 bases at the J end, and the number of junction bases without a gene match is 8. The CDR3 starts with the cysteine, ends with the phenylalanine, and has 15 residues. Only the CDR3 portion is preserved as DNA: 45 bases, with reading frame beginning at the first base. Of note for this clonotype: Its antigen is unknown. No much larger clone exists at a distance of one base, and base qualities are not known.

What this sample's treatment or condition label stands for: in vitro stimulation with specific CMV peptide epitopes to enrich CMV-specific T cells. The data were produced on an Illumina HiSeq 1500. Starting from the raw public reads, TCRdb applied fastp trimming at Q25, assembled clones with MiXCR and retained in-frame beta chains. Rows with a matching CDR3 protein are joined into one entry that keeps the most common DNA and genes. The sample data list 110,000 or so distinct CDR3 sequences, and about 33% of these were observed just once. Of the sample, less than 45% falls within the top ten clones. This specimen was CD8+ T cells from cultured PBMCs, taken from culture after CMV antigen stimulation. The V and J genes are TRBV6-5 and TRBJ2-5; TRBD2 fits 7 bases in the junction. The receptor comes from a human donor in good health (CMV status not recorded). Some clones in this sample may be carry-over from other donors' samples. The CDR3 reads CASSYPGLDGETQYF. At the DNA level, the sequence is TGTGCCAGCAGTTACCCCGGACTAGACGGGGAGACCCAGTACTTC.